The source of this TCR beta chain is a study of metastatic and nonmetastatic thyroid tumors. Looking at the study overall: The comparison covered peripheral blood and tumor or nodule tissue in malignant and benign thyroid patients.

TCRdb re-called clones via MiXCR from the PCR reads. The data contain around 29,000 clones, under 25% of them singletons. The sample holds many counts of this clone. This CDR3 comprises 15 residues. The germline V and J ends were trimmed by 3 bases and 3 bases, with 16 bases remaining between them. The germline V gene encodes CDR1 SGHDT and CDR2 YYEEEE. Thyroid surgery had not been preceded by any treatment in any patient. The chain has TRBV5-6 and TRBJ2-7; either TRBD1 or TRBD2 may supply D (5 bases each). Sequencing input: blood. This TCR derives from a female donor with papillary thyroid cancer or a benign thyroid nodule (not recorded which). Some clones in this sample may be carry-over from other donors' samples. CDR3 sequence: CASSWGNLIGYEQYF. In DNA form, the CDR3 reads TGTGCCAGCAGCTGGGGGAACCTGATAGGCTACGAGCAGTACTTC. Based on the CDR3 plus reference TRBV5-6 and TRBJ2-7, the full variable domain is DAGVTQSPTHLIKTRGQQVTLRCSPKSGHDTVSWYQQALGQGPQFIFQYYEEEERQRGNFPDRFSGHQFPNYSSELNVNALLLGDSALYLCASSWGNLIGYEQYFGPGTRLTVT.